This T cell receptor beta chain was captured in a study of blood T cell repertoires in COVID-19. Across the whole study: COVID-19 samples collected from the United States, Italy and Spain covered acute and convalescent phases. T cells, B-cell-depleted T cells, or PBMCs provided the cDNA or gDNA that served as material.

Germline-derived CDR1 and CDR2 are LNHDA and SQIVND (reference sequence). After removal of 6 bases from V and 0 bases from J, the junction contained 13 bases not matched to a gene. The CDR3 covers 18 residues. The table lists this clone with a few counts. Under the authors' procedure: How many nucleated cells were present was estimated from reference gene primer amplification. TCRdb's copy holds only in-frame clones and misses some; the assay was immunoSEQ multiplex PCR. V, J and clone size derive from that table, while D and trimming were established from the DNA sequence. The profile shows approximately 150,000 clones, around 82% of them singletons.

The sequence came from a human donor with acute or convalescent COVID-19. The donor label of this sample is uncertain. The sequenced material came from peripheral blood. The gene calls are TRBV19 and TRBJ1-5; TRBD1 matches 8 bases. The CDR3 is CASSRTGNRLYSNQPQHF. CDR3 DNA sequence: TGTGCCAGTAGCCGGACAGGGAACCGGCTATATAGCAATCAGCCCCAGCATTTT. Supplemented by reference TRBV19 and TRBJ1-5, the full variable domain reads DGGITQSPKYLFRKEGQNVTLSCEQNLNHDAMYWYRQDPGQGLRLIYYSQIVNDFQKGDIAEGYSVSREKKESFPLTVTSAQKNPTAFYLCASSRTGNRLYSNQPQHFGDGTRLSIL.